One and the same sample provided the 9 T cell receptor beta chains below, sequenced in a study of T cells in Graves' hyperthyroidism and ophthalmopathy. The investigators amplified TCR beta CDR3 regions from RNA transcripts. HTBI primers were used for first-round RT-PCR of the TCR CDR3. TCRdb passed the multiplex PCR reads through MiXCR, listing each CDR3 protein once. Of around 340,000 distinct CDR3 sequences listed, about a sixth are singletons. Sequencing used blood. These receptors were taken from a woman between 35 and 50 years old with Graves' ophthalmopathy.

The V gene is TRBV2, the J gene TRBJ2-7; D is perhaps TRBD1 (6 bases). The CDR3 totals 15 residues. CDR1 is SNHLY, CDR2 FYNNEI, per germline. The V and J ends lost 0 bases and 4 bases respectively, with 13 bases between them. This chain's CDR3 is CASSEAGGILYEQYF. The CDR3 coding sequence is TGTGCCAGCAGTGAAGCAGGGGGAATTCTTTACGAGCAGTACTTC.

This clonotype was seen many times. V gene TRBV6-2 or TRBV6-3 combines with J gene TRBJ1-1, with 10 bases identical to TRBD1. The J segment lost 5 bases and the V segment lost 6 bases, leaving 18 bases of the junction unmatched. Per germline, CDR1 MNHEY and CDR2 SVGEGT. The CDR3 is 18 residues long. CDR3 residues: CASSLMGQGRSWSTEAFF. The CDR3 DNA follows: TGTGCCAGCAGCCTAATGGGACAGGGGAGGAGCTGGAGTACTGAAGCTTTCTTT.

This clonotype was counted ten times or more. CDR3 nucleotide sequence: TGTGCCAGCCGGGAAGTAGCTGGGGCCAACGTCCTGACTTTC. Amino acids: CASREVAGANVLTF. This chain connects TRBV28 to TRBJ2-6; D possibly corresponds to TRBD2 (5 bases). This CDR3 has 14 residues. Trimming took off 8 bases at V and 2 bases at J, with 10 bases between the two ends. CDR1 is MDHEN, CDR2 SYDVKM, per germline. The full variable domain, rest sourced from reference TRBV28 and TRBJ2-6, is DVKVTQSSRYLVKRTGEKVFLECVQDMDHENMFWYRQDPGLGLRLIYFSYDVKMKEKGDIPEGYSVSREKKERFSLILESASTNQTSMYLCASREVAGANVLTFGAGSRLTVL.

In its sample, this clonotype was seen many times. The chain carries TRBV28 and TRBJ1-5, with 8 bases fitting TRBD1. The V and J ends lost 6 bases and 2 bases, in that order; junction bases with no gene match: 6. CDR1 is MDHEN and CDR2 is SYDVKM in the germline V gene. There are 15 residues in the CDR3. The CDR3 spells CASRGAQGGNQPQHF. CDR3 DNA: TGTGCCAGCAGAGGGGCACAGGGGGGCAATCAGCCCCAGCATTTT.

Many counts were recorded for this clonotype. The rearrangement joins TRBV27 to TRBJ2-7; no reliable D call. Germline CDR1 reads MNHEY; CDR2 reads SMNVEV (reference sequence). CDR3 length: 16 residues. V lost 4 bases to trimming and J lost 3 bases, with 19 bases between them. This CDR3 reads CASSSSNVASLYEQYF. CDR3 nucleotide sequence: TGTGCCAGCAGTTCTTCAAACGTGGCGTCCCTCTACGAGCAGTACTTC.

This clonotype was detected many times. This chain links TRBV14 with TRBJ1-1; D ambiguous. This CDR3 is 13 amino acids long. Per germline, CDR1 SGHDN and CDR2 FVKESK. V was shortened by 0 bases and J by 1 base, with 3 bases between the two germline ends. CDR3 in amino acids: CASSQEQNTEAFF. The CDR3 region has the DNA TGTGCCAGCAGCCAAGAACAGAACACTGAAGCTTTCTTT.

This clonotype was counted many times. Sequence at one end of the junction differs from germline and may be a read error. V usage is TRBV20-1 and J usage is TRBJ2-4; D possibly corresponds to TRBD2 (6 bases). The CDR3 length is 15 residues. The germline V gene encodes CDR1 DFQATT and CDR2 SNEGSKA (reference sequence). The DNA for the CDR3 is TGCAGTGCTGAAGGGGTGCCGGGAGAGGAAAACAATCAGTACTTC. It specifies CSAEGVPGEENNQYF.

In this sample, this clonotype turned up many times. This chain joins TRBV12-3 or TRBV12-4 and TRBJ2-5; D ambiguous. V was trimmed by 2 bases and J by 4 bases, leaving 11 bases between them. The CDR3 has 14 amino acids. CDR3 in DNA: TGTGCCAGCAGTTTATCCTGGTTGTCAGAGACCCAGTACTTC. Translated: CASSLSWLSETQYF.

The V gene is TRBV20-1, the J gene TRBJ1-1; D remains ambiguous. This CDR3 has 13 residues. CDR1 is DFQATT and CDR2 is SNEGSKA in the germline V gene (reference sequence). V was clipped by 1 base and J by 1 base, with 7 bases between them. CDR3: CSARAVGNTEAFF. In DNA, the CDR3 is TGCAGTGCTAGAGCGGTTGGGAACACTGAAGCTTTCTTT.